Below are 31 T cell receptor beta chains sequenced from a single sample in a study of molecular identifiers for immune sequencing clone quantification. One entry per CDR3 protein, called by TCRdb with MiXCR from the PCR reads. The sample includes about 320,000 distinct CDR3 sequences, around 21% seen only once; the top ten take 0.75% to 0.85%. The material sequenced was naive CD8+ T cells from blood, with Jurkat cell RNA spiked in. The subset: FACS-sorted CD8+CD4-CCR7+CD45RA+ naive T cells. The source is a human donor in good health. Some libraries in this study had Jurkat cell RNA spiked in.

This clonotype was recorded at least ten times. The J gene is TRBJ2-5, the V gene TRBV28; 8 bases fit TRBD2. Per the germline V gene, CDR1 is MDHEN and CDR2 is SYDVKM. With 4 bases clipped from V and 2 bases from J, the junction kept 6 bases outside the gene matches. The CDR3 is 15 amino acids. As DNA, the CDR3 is TGTGCCAGCAGTTCCATACTAGCGGATCAAGAGACCCAGTACTTC. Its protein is CASSSILADQETQYF. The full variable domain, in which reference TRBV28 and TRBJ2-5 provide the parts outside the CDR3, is DVKVTQSSRYLVKRTGEKVFLECVQDMDHENMFWYRQDPGLGLRLIYFSYDVKMKEKGDIPEGYSVSREKKERFSLILESASTNQTSMYLCASSSILADQETQYFGPGTRLLVL.

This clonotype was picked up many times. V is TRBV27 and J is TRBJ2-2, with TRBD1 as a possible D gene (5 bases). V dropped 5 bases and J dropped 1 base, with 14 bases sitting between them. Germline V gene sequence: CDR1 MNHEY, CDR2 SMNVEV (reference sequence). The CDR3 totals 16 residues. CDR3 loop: CASSPRQTENTGELFF. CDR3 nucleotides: TGTGCCAGCAGTCCGAGACAGACGGAGAACACCGGGGAGCTGTTTTTT.

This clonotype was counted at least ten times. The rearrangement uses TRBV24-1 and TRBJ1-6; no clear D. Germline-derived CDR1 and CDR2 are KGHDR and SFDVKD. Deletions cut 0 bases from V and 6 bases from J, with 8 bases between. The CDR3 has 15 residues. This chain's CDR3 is CATSDLFRRNSPLHF. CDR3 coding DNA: TGTGCCACCAGTGATTTGTTCCGGCGTAATTCACCCCTCCACTTT.

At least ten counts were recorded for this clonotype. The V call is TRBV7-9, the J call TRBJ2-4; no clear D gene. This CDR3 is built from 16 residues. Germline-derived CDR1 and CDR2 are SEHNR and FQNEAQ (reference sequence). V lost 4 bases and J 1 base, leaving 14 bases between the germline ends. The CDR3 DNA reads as TGTGCCAGCAGCTCACCGGTCCGGCAGGCCAAAAACATTCAGTACTTC. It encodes CASSSPVRQAKNIQYF. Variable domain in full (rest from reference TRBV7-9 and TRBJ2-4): DTGVSQNPRHKITKRGQNVTFRCDPISEHNRLYWYRQTLGQGPEFLTYFQNEAQLEKSRLLSDRFSAERPKGSFSTLEIQRTEQGDSAMYLCASSSPVRQAKNIQYFGAGTRLSVL.

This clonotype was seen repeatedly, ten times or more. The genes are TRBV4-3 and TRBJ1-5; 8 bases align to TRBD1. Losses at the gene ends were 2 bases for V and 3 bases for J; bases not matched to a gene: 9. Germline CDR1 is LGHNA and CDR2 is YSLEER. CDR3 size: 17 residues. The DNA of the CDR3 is TGCGCCAGCAGCCAATTCCTTACAGGGGGGACCAATCAGCCCCAGCATTTT. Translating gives CASSQFLTGGTNQPQHF.

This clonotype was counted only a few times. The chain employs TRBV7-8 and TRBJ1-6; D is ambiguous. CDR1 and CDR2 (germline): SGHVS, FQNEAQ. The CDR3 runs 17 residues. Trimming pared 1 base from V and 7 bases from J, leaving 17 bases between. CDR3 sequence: CASSLEDPRQWNSPLHF. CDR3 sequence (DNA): TGTGCCAGCAGCTTAGAGGACCCTCGGCAGTGGAATTCACCCCTCCACTTT.

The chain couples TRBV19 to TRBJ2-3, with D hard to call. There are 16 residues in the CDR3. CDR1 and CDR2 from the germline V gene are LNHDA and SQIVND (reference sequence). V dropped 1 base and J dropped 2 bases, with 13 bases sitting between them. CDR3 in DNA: TGTGCCAGTAGTATAGGTCTTGGCCTGCCCACAGATACGCAGTATTTT. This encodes CASSIGLGLPTDTQYF.

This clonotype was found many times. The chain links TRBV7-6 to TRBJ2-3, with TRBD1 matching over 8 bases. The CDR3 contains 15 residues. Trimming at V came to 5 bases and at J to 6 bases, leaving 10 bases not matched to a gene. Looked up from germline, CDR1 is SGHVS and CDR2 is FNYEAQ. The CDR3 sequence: CASSAPDRDVDTQYF. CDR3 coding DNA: TGTGCCAGCAGCGCCCCGGACAGGGACGTTGATACGCAGTATTTT.

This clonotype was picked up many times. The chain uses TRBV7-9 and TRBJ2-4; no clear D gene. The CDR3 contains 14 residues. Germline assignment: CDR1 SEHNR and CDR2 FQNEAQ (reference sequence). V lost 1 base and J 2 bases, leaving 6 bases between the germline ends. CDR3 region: CASSLVSPKNIQYF. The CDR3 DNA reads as TGTGCCAGCAGCTTAGTCTCTCCCAAAAACATTCAGTACTTC.

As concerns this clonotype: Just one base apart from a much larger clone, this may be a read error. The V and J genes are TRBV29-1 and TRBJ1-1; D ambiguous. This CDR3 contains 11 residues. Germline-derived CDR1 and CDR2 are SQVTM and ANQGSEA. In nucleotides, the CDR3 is TGCAACGTTGACGTAGACACTGAAGCTTTCTTT. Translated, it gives CNVDVDTEAFF.

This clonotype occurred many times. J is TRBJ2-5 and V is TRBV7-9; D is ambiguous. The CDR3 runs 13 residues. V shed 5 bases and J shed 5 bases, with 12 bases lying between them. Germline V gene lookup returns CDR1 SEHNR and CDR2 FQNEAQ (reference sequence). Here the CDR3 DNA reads TGTGCCAGCAGCCCGGCAGGCTATGAGACCCAGTACTTC. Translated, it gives CASSPAGYETQYF.

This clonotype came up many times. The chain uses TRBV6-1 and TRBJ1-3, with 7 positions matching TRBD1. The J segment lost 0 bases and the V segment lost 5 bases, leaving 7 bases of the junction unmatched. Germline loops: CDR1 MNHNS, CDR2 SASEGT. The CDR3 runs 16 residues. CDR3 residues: CASSLAGTDSGNTIYF. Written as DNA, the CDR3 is TGTGCCAGCAGTCTAGCGGGGACAGACTCTGGAAACACCATATATTTT.

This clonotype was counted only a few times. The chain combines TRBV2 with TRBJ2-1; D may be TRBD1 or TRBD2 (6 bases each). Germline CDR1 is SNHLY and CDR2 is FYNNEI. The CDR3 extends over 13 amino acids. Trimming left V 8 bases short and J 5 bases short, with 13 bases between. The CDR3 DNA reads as TGTGCCAGCCGCCGGGGGCTAGACAATGAGCAGTTCTTC. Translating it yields CASRRGLDNEQFF. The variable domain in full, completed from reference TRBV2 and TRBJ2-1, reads EPEVTQTPSHQVTQMGQEVILRCVPISNHLYFYWYRQILGQKVEFLVSFYNNEISEKSEIFDDQFSVERPDGSNFTLKIRSTKLEDSAMYFCASRRGLDNEQFFGPGTRLTVL.

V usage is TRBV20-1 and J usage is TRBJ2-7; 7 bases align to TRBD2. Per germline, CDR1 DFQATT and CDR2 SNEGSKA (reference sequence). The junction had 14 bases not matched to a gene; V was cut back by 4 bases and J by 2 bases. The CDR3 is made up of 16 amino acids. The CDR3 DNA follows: TGCAGTGCTACAGATATCGCTAGCGGTTACCCCTACGAGCAGTACTTC. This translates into CSATDIASGYPYEQYF.

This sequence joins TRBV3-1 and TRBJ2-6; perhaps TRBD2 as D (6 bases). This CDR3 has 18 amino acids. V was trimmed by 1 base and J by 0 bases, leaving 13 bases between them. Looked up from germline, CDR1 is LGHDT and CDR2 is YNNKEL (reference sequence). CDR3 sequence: CASSQGLEGVSGANVLTF. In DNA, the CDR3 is TGTGCCAGCAGCCAAGGGTTGGAGGGAGTCTCTGGGGCCAACGTCCTGACTTTC.

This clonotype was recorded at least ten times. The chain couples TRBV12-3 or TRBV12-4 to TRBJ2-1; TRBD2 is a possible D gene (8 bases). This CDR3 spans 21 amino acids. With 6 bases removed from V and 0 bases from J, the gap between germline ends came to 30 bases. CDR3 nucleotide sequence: TGTGCCAGCAGCTTTCGCCGAACAGGGGTTCCTAGCGGGCGCTCCTACAATGAGCAGTTCTTC. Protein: CASSFRRTGVPSGRSYNEQFF.

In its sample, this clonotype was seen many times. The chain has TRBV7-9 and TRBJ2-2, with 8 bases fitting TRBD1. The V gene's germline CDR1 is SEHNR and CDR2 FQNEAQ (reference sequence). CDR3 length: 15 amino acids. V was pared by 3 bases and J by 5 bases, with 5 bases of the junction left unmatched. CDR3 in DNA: TGTGCCAGCAGCTTCCCAGGGGGCGGGACCGGGGAGCTGTTTTTT. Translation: CASSFPGGGTGELFF. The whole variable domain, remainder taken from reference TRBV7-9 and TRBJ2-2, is DTGVSQNPRHKITKRGQNVTFRCDPISEHNRLYWYRQTLGQGPEFLTYFQNEAQLEKSRLLSDRFSAERPKGSFSTLEIQRTEQGDSAMYLCASSFPGGGTGELFFGEGSRLTVL.

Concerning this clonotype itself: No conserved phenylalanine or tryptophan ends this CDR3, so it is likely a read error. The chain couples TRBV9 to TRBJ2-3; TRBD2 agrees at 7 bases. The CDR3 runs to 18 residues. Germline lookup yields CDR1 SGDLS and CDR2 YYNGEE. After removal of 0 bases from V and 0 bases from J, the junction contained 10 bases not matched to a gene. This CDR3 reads CASSVAGPGTTSTDTQYS. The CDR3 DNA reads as TGTGCCAGCAGCGTAGCGGGTCCCGGGACTACTAGCACAGATACGCAGTATTCT.

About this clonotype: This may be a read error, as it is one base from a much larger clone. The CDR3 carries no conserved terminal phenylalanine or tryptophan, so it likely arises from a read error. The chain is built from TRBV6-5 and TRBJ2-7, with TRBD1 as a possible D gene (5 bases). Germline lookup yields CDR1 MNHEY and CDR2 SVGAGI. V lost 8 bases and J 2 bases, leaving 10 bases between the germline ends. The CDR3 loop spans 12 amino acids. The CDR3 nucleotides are TGTGCCAGCGGAATGACAGCCTACGAGCAGTACCTC. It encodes CASGMTAYEQYL.

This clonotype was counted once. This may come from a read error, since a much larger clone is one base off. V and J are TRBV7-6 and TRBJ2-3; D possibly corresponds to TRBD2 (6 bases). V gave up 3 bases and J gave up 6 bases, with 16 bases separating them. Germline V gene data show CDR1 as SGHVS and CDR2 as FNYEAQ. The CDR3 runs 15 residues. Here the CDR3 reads CASSFAGWPLDTQYF. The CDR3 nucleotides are TGTGCCAGCAGCTTCGCGGGATGGCCTTTGGATACGCAGTATTTT.

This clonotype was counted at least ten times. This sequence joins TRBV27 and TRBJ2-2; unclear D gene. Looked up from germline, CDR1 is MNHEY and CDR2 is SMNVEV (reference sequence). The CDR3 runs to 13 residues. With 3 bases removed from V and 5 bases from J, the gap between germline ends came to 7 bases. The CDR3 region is CASSFRATGELFF. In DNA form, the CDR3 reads TGTGCCAGCAGTTTTCGGGCGACCGGGGAGCTGTTTTTT.

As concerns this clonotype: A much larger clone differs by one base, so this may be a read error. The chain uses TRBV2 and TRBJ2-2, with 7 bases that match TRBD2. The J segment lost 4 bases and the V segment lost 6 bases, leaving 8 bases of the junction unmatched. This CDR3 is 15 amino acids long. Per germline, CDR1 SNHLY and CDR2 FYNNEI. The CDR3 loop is CASRAGTGGTGELFF. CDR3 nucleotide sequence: TGTGCCAGCAGGGCCGGGACGGGAGGCACCGGGGAGCTGTTTTTT.

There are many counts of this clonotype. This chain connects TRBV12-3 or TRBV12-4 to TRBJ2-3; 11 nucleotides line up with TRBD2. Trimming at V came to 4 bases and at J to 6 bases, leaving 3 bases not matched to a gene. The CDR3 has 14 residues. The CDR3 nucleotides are TGTGCCAGCAGTTATAGCGGGGGGGCCGATACGCAGTATTTT. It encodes CASSYSGGADTQYF.

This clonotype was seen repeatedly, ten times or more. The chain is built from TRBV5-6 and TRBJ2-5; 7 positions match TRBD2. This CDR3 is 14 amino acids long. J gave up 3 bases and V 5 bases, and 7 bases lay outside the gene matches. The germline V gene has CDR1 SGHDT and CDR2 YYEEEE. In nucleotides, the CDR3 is TGTGCCAGCAGGGCGTGGGCGGGGGAAGAGACCCAGTACTTC. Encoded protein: CASRAWAGEETQYF.

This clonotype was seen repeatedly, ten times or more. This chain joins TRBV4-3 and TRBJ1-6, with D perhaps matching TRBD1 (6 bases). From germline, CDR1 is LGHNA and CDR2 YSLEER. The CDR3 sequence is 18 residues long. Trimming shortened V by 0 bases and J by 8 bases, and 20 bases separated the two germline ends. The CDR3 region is CASSQENNARGSYSPLHF. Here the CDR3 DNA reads TGCGCCAGCAGCCAAGAAAATAACGCCAGGGGCTCATATTCACCCCTCCACTTT.

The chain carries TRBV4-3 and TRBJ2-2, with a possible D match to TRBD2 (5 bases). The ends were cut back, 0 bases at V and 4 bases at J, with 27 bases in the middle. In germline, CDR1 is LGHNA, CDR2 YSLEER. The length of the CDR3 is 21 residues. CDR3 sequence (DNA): TGCGCCAGCAGCCAAGAGACGGAGCGGAGCAGATATTTCATCGGCACCGGGGAGCTGTTTTTT. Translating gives CASSQETERSRYFIGTGELFF.

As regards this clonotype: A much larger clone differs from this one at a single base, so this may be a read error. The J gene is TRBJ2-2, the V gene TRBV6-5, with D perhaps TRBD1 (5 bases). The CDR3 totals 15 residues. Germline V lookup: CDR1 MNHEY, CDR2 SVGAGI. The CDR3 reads CASGYSLRGTGELFF. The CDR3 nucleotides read TGTGCCAGCGGTTACTCGTTAAGGGGCACCGGGGAGCTGTTTTTT.

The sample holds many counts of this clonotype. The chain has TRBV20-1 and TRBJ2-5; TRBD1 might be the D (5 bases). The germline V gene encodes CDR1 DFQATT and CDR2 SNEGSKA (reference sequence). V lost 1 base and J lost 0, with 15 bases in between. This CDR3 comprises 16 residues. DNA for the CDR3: TGCAGTGCTAGAGTTAGGGGTGCCCCGTACCAAGAGACCCAGTACTTC. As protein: CSARVRGAPYQETQYF.

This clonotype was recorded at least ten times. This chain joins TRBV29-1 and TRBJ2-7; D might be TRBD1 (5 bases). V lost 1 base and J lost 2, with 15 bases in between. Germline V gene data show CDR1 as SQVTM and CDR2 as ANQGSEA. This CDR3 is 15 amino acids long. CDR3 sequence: CSVEGPQGLTYEQYF. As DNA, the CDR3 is TGCAGCGTTGAAGGCCCCCAGGGCCTTACCTACGAGCAGTACTTC.

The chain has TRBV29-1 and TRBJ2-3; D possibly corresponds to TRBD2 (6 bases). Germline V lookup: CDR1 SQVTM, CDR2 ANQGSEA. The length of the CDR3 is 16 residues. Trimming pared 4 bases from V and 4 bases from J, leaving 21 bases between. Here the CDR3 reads CSVGGFGGFRADTQYF. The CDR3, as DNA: TGCAGCGTTGGGGGGTTCGGAGGGTTTCGCGCAGATACGCAGTATTTT.

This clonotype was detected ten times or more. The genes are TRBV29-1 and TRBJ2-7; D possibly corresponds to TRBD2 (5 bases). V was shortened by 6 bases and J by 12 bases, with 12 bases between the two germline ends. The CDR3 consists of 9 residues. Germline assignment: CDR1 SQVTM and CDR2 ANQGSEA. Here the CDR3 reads CSVDPGGYF. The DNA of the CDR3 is TGCAGCGTCGATCCCGGAGGGTACTTC.